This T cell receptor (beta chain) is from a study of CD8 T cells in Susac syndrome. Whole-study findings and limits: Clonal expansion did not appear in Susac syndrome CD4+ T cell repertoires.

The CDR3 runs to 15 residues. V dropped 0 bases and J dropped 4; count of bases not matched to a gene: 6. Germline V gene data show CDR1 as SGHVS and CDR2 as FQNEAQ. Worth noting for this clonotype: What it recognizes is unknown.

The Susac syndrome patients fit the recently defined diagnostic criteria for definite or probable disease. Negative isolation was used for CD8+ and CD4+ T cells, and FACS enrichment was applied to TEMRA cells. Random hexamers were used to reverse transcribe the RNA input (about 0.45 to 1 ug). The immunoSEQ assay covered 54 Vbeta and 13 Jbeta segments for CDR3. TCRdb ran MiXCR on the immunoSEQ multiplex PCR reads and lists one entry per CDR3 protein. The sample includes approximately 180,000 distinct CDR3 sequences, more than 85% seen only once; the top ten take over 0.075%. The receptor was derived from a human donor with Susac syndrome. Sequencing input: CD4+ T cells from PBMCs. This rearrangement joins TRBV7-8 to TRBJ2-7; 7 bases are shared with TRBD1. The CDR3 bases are TGTGCCAGCAGCTTAGCGCGACAGGGTAATTACGAGCAGTACTTC. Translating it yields CASSLARQGNYEQYF. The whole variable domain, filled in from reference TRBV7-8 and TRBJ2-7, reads GAGVSQSPRYKVAKRGQDVALRCDPISGHVSLFWYQQALGQGPEFLTYFQNEAQLDKSGLPSDRFFAERPEGSVSTLKIQRTQQEDSAVYLCASSLARQGNYEQYFGPGTRLTVT.